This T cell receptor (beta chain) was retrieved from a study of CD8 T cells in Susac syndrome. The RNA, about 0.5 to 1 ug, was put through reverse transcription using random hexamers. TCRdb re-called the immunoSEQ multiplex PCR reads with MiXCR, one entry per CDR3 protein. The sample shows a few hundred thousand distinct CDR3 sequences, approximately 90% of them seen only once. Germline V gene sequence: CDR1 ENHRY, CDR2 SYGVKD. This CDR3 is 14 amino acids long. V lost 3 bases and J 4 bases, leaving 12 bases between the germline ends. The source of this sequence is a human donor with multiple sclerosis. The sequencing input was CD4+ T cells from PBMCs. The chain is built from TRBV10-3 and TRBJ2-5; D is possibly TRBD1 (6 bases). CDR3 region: CAISEGGSGETQYF. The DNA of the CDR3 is TGTGCCATCAGTGAAGGGGGAAGCGGAGAGACCCAGTACTTC.